A single sample gave rise to the 13 T cell receptor beta chains below, sequenced in a study of blood T cell repertoires in COVID-19. Using immunoSEQ multiplex PCR, the repertoire was profiled, and TCRdb retains in-frame clones only, with some absent. The data contain approximately 340,000 clones, over 80% of them seen just once; the ten biggest clones take up roughly a tenth. Source material: peripheral blood. These receptor sequences come from a man aged 25 to 45 with COVID-19, enrolled during active disease.

The V gene is TRBV27, the J gene TRBJ1-4, with D perhaps TRBD1 (5 bases). The germline CDR1 and CDR2 sequences are MNHEY and SMNVEV (reference sequence). This CDR3 spans 15 amino acids. Trimming took off 6 bases at V and 0 bases at J, with 11 bases between the two ends. CDR3 protein: CASSPGGTTNEKLFF. CDR3 nucleotides: TGTGCCAGCAGCCCCGGGGGGACAACTAATGAAAAACTGTTTTTT.

V usage is TRBV7-9 and J usage is TRBJ2-3, with TRBD1 identical over 7 bases. V dropped 5 bases and J dropped 0; count of bases not matched to a gene: 5. The CDR3 loop spans 15 amino acids. Germline CDR1 SEHNR, CDR2 FQNEAQ (reference sequence). The CDR3 loop is CASSVQGRSTDTQYF. In DNA, the CDR3 is TGTGCCAGCAGCGTACAGGGGCGTAGCACAGATACGCAGTATTTT. Looking up the rest from reference TRBV7-9 and TRBJ2-3 gives the full variable domain: DTGVSQNPRHKITKRGQNVTFRCDPISEHNRLYWYRQTLGQGPEFLTYFQNEAQLEKSRLLSDRFSAERPKGSFSTLEIQRTEQGDSAMYLCASSVQGRSTDTQYFGPGTRLTVL.

This chain connects TRBV5-1 to TRBJ2-1, with 10 positions matching TRBD2. CDR3 length: 13 residues. The V gene's germline CDR1 is SGHRS and CDR2 YFSETQ. With V trimmed by 2 bases and J by 7 bases, 0 bases remained unmatched. CDR3 in DNA: TGCGCCAGCAGCTTTAGCGGGAGGAATGAGCAGTTCTTC. Encoded protein: CASSFSGRNEQFF.

This chain joins TRBV5-5 and TRBJ1-1; D perhaps matches TRBD1 (6 bases). This CDR3 has 12 residues. Trimming shortened V by 5 bases and J by 9 bases, and 14 bases separated the two germline ends. CDR1 and CDR2 (germline): SGHKS, YYEKEE (reference sequence). The CDR3 spells CASRSDGGQAFF. The DNA of the CDR3 is TGTGCCAGCAGGTCTGACGGGGGGCAAGCTTTCTTT.

V usage is TRBV5-4 and J usage is TRBJ2-1; 11 bases map to TRBD2. Per the germline V gene, CDR1 is SGHNT and CDR2 is YYREEE (reference sequence). J lost 3 bases, V lost 0 bases, and 5 bases had no gene match. The CDR3 contains 17 residues. The CDR3 sequence: CASSLVTSGTGYNEQFF. The DNA of the CDR3 is TGTGCCAGCAGCTTGGTGACTAGCGGGACGGGCTACAATGAGCAGTTCTTC. The variable domain in full, completed from reference TRBV5-4 and TRBJ2-1, reads ETGVTQSPTHLIKTRGQQVTLRCSSQSGHNTVSWYQQALGQGPQFIFQYYREEENGRGNFPPRFSGLQFPNYSSELNVNALELDDSALYLCASSLVTSGTGYNEQFFGPGTRLTVL.

Here the CDR3 reads CASSRPVAGATNEKLFF. DNA for the CDR3: TGCGCCAGCAGCCGCCCGGTCGCCGGAGCAACTAATGAAAAACTGTTTTTT. The chain has TRBV4-3 and TRBJ1-4; D is unresolved. CDR1 and CDR2 from the germline V gene are LGHNA and YSLEER. The CDR3 totals 17 residues. The V and J ends lost 4 bases and 0 bases respectively, with 15 bases between them.

V gene TRBV20-1 combines with J gene TRBJ1-3; no reliable D call. Germline values: CDR1 DFQATT, CDR2 SNEGSKA (reference sequence). This CDR3 has 11 residues. The V end was cut by 4 bases, the J end by 3 bases, with 4 bases between. The CDR3 DNA reads as TGCAGTGCTATCGTTGGAAACACCATATATTTT. Its translation is CSAIVGNTIYF.

This clone has just one count. This chain uses TRBV28 with TRBJ2-2, with D maybe TRBD2 (6 bases). The CDR3 totals 16 residues. The germline CDR1 and CDR2 sequences are MDHEN and SYDVKM. Trimming took off 5 bases at V and 6 bases at J, with 19 bases between the two ends. The CDR3 reads CASSLLVGGGAGELFF. For the CDR3, the DNA is TGTGCCAGCAGTCTTCTGGTGGGGGGAGGAGCCGGGGAGCTGTTTTTT. The whole variable domain, remainder taken from reference TRBV28 and TRBJ2-2, is DVKVTQSSRYLVKRTGEKVFLECVQDMDHENMFWYRQDPGLGLRLIYFSYDVKMKEKGDIPEGYSVSREKKERFSLILESASTNQTSMYLCASSLLVGGGAGELFFGEGSRLTVL.

This chain uses TRBV9 with TRBJ2-7; D may be TRBD2 (5 bases). The V gene lost 0 bases and the J gene lost 6 bases, with 10 bases spanning the gap. The CDR3 consists of 13 residues. In germline, CDR1 is SGDLS, CDR2 YYNGEE. CDR3 in amino acids: CASSVAPTSEQYF. In nucleotides, the CDR3 is TGTGCCAGCAGCGTAGCTCCCACTAGCGAGCAGTACTTC. Full variable domain (remainder filled in from reference TRBV9 and TRBJ2-7): DSGVTQTPKHLITATGQRVTLRCSPRSGDLSVYWYQQSLDQGLQFLIQYYNGEERAKGNILERFSAQQFPDLHSELNLSSLELGDSALYFCASSVAPTSEQYFGPGTRLTVT.

The rearrangement links TRBV15 to TRBJ1-2; no clear D gene. CDR1 and CDR2 (germline): LNHNV, YYDKDF (reference sequence). The V gene lost 1 base and the J gene lost 9 bases, with 12 bases spanning the gap. The CDR3 extends over 13 amino acids. DNA of the CDR3: TGTGCCACCAGCAGAGCTGAAGGGAGGAGCTACACCTTC. Amino acid sequence: CATSRAEGRSYTF.

The V call is TRBV19, the J call TRBJ1-5; D not certain. Trimming removed 3 bases from V and 0 bases from J, with 12 bases in between. CDR3 length: 16 residues. In germline, CDR1 is LNHDA, CDR2 SQIVND (reference sequence). The CDR3 loop reads CASSIQEGISNQPQHF. The DNA for the CDR3 is TGTGCCAGTAGTATTCAGGAGGGTATTAGCAATCAGCCCCAGCATTTT.

This rearrangement joins TRBV28 to TRBJ2-7; 14 bases are shared with TRBD2. Germline loops: CDR1 MDHEN, CDR2 SYDVKM. J gave up 6 bases and V 7 bases, and 8 bases lay outside the gene matches. CDR3 length equals 15 residues. CDR3 loop: CASNMGLAGAREQYF. The CDR3 DNA reads TGTGCCAGCAACATGGGACTAGCGGGAGCCCGCGAGCAGTACTTC. The variable domain in full, completed from reference TRBV28 and TRBJ2-7, reads DVKVTQSSRYLVKRTGEKVFLECVQDMDHENMFWYRQDPGLGLRLIYFSYDVKMKEKGDIPEGYSVSREKKERFSLILESASTNQTSMYLCASNMGLAGAREQYFGPGTRLTVT.

This sequence joins TRBV7-2 and TRBJ2-3; D unclear. This CDR3 is built from 13 residues. Trimming took 3 bases from V and 5 from J, leaving 9 bases between them. Per germline, CDR1 SGHTA and CDR2 FQGNSA. The CDR3 bases are TGTGCCAGCAGCTTGGAGCCGCTAGATACGCAGTATTTT. Protein sequence: CASSLEPLDTQYF. The variable domain in full, completed from reference TRBV7-2 and TRBJ2-3, reads GAGVSQSPSNKVTEKGKDVELRCDPISGHTALYWYRQSLGQGLEFLIYFQGNSAPDKSGLPSDRFSAERTGGSVSTLTIQRTQQEDSAVYLCASSLEPLDTQYFGPGTRLTVL.